The table lists the clone carrying this T cell receptor (beta chain) with many counts. The data stem from a study of T cells after yellow fever vaccination. Notes on the study in general: It was a small share of clonotypes that appeared in both CD4 and CD8 compartments.

Germline V gene data show CDR1 as SGHRS and CDR2 as YFSETQ. Trimming shortened V by 0 bases and J by 5 bases, and 11 bases separated the two germline ends. The CDR3 is 14 amino acids. Template-switching 5'RACE yielded the TCR cDNA; a universal primer site and UMIs were added in the process. TCRdb reprocessed the 5' RACE reads with MiXCR, giving one entry per CDR3 protein. The table includes tens of thousands of distinct CDR3 sequences, roughly 3.4% detected once. This TCR was recovered from a man between 18 and 29 years old who received the YFV17D yellow fever vaccine. Sequences were derived from PBMCs, either bulk or a sorted T-cell subset (CD4+, CD8+, memory, or dextramer-sorted; not recorded which), sampled more than 40 days after the first yellow fever vaccination. This chain uses TRBV5-1 with TRBJ2-5; the D gene could be TRBD1 or TRBD2 (5 bases each). The CDR3 DNA reads as TGCGCCAGCAGCTTGGGAGGGGCCGCGGAGACCCAGTACTTC. It is translated as CASSLGGAAETQYF.